A selection of T cell receptor beta chains follows, all from one sample in a study of shared clonotypes between healthy human individuals. Method: immunoSEQ multiplex PCR; TCRdb's copy keeps in-frame clones and lacks some. The top ten clones hold 0.045% to 0.07% of a sample with hundreds of thousands of clones, approximately 97% of them seen once. Material for sequencing was naive CD4+ T cells sorted from blood. Receptor source: a young woman in good health. Both conserved end residues are part of each CDR3. D genes are given only for firm matches. Clone size is shown for a subset of rows, as once, few, many or a class of expanded clone.

CDR3 DNA: TGTGCCAGCAGCCTCTGGGGGGAAGCCAGCAATGAGCAGTTCTTC; CDR3 protein: CASSLWGEASNEQFF; clone size: once; J gene: TRBJ2-1; D gene: NA; V gene: TRBV7-8
CDR3 DNA: TGTGCCAGCAGTTACCCCACCTCTGAAGCTTTCTTT; CDR3 protein: CASSYPTSEAFF; clone size: once; J gene: TRBJ1-1; D gene: NA; V gene: TRBV6-6
CDR3 DNA: TGTGCCAGCAGTGTCTCCCGTCAGCCCCAGCATTTT; CDR3 protein: CASSVSRQPQHF; clone size: NA; J gene: TRBJ1-5; D gene: NA; V gene: TRBV2
CDR3 DNA: TGTGCCAGCAGCTTGGCGAATCAGCCCCAGCATTTT; CDR3 protein: CASSLANQPQHF; clone size: NA; J gene: TRBJ1-5; D gene: NA; V gene: TRBV5-6
CDR3 DNA: TGTGCCAGCTCGCCTCCTAGCGGGAGAATCTCCTACAATGAGCAGTTCTTC; CDR3 protein: CASSPPSGRISYNEQFF; clone size: NA; J gene: TRBJ2-1; D gene: TRBD2; V gene: TRBV18
CDR3 DNA: TGTGCCAGCAGCCCATCTTCCGGGGAGCTGTTTTTT; CDR3 protein: CASSPSSGELFF; clone size: NA; J gene: TRBJ2-2; D gene: NA; V gene: TRBV9
CDR3 DNA: TGCAGCGTCCTTGGGGGGTGGGAGACCCAGTACTTC; CDR3 protein: CSVLGGWETQYF; clone size: NA; J gene: TRBJ2-5; D gene: NA; V gene: TRBV29-1
CDR3 DNA: TGTGCCGCGACGGCAGGGGGAGTTCCCTTGGGAGAGCAGTACTTC; CDR3 protein: CAATAGGVPLGEQYF; clone size: NA; J gene: TRBJ2-7; D gene: TRBD1; V gene: TRBV28
CDR3 DNA: TGTGCCAGCAGTGATTCCGGGACTAGCGGGAGGTGGGAGCAGTTCTTC; CDR3 protein: CASSDSGTSGRWEQFF; clone size: NA; J gene: TRBJ2-1; D gene: TRBD2; V gene: TRBV6-4
CDR3 DNA: TGCGCCAGCAGCACGGGACAGCTAAATGAGCAGTTCTTC; CDR3 protein: CASSTGQLNEQFF; clone size: NA; J gene: TRBJ2-1; D gene: TRBD1; V gene: TRBV5-1
CDR3 DNA: TGTGCCAGCAGCTTCCGGGAGAACGGCATTCAGTACTTC; CDR3 protein: CASSFRENGIQYF; clone size: NA; J gene: TRBJ2-4; D gene: NA; V gene: TRBV7-2
CDR3 DNA: TGCGCCAGCAGCTTGGGAGGGGTGGACACCGGGGAGCTGTTTTTT; CDR3 protein: CASSLGGVDTGELFF; clone size: NA; J gene: TRBJ2-2; D gene: NA; V gene: TRBV5-1
CDR3 DNA: TGCGCCAGCAGCTTGGCCCCAGGCGGCACTGAAGCTTTCTTT; CDR3 protein: CASSLAPGGTEAFF; clone size: NA; J gene: TRBJ1-1; D gene: NA; V gene: TRBV5-1
CDR3 DNA: TGTGCCATCAGTGATCGGGACAGTGTGAACACTGAAGCTTTCTTT; CDR3 protein: CAISDRDSVNTEAFF; clone size: NA; J gene: TRBJ1-1; D gene: TRBD1; V gene: TRBV10-3
CDR3 DNA: TGTGCCAGCCTTGCGACAGGGGTCAATGAGCAGTTCTTC; CDR3 protein: CASLATGVNEQFF; clone size: NA; J gene: TRBJ2-1; D gene: TRBD1; V gene: TRBV28
CDR3 DNA: TGTGCCAGCGCGGGAGACTGGTATGGCTACACCTTC; CDR3 protein: CASAGDWYGYTF; clone size: NA; J gene: TRBJ1-2; D gene: NA; V gene: TRBV2
CDR3 DNA: TGTGCCAGCGGCCAGGGAGCGGTCCAAGAGACCCAGTACTTC; CDR3 protein: CASGQGAVQETQYF; clone size: NA; J gene: TRBJ2-5; D gene: NA; V gene: TRBV2
CDR3 DNA: TGTGCCAGTAGTACCCTAGCGGGAGGGGAGCAGTTCTTC; CDR3 protein: CASSTLAGGEQFF; clone size: once; J gene: TRBJ2-1; D gene: TRBD2; V gene: TRBV19
CDR3 DNA: TGTGCCAGTAGCGGACAGGGAGAGTCCGGGGAGCTGTTTTTT; CDR3 protein: CASSGQGESGELFF; clone size: once; J gene: TRBJ2-2; D gene: TRBD1; V gene: TRBV19
CDR3 DNA: TGTGCCAGCAGTTTAGGGGGACGGACTAATCAGCCCCAGCATTTT; CDR3 protein: CASSLGGRTNQPQHF; clone size: NA; J gene: TRBJ1-5; D gene: NA; V gene: TRBV28
CDR3 DNA: TGTGCCAGCAGGAAGGGACAAGGGGACTACACCTTC; CDR3 protein: CASRKGQGDYTF; clone size: NA; J gene: TRBJ1-2; D gene: NA; V gene: TRBV27
CDR3 DNA: TGCGCCAGCACCACCCAAGGCAGCGGCACAGATACGCAGTATTTT; CDR3 protein: CASTTQGSGTDTQYF; clone size: NA; J gene: TRBJ2-3; D gene: NA; V gene: TRBV5-1
CDR3 DNA: TGCGCCAGCAGCTTGGGGACTAGCAATGAGCAGTTCTTC; CDR3 protein: CASSLGTSNEQFF; clone size: NA; J gene: TRBJ2-1; D gene: TRBD2; V gene: TRBV5-1
CDR3 DNA: TGTGCCAGCAGCGATACCAGCTCTGGGGCCAACGTCCTGACTTTC; CDR3 protein: CASSDTSSGANVLTF; clone size: NA; J gene: TRBJ2-6; D gene: NA; V gene: TRBV7-3
CDR3 DNA: TGTGCCAGCAGCCATAACGGGAGAGGCACAGATACGCAGTATTTT; CDR3 protein: CASSHNGRGTDTQYF; clone size: NA; J gene: TRBJ2-3; D gene: NA; V gene: TRBV14
CDR3 DNA: TGTGCCAGAATATTACAGGGACCGAACACTGAAGCTTTCTTT; CDR3 protein: CARILQGPNTEAFF; clone size: NA; J gene: TRBJ1-1; D gene: NA; V gene: TRBV19
CDR3 DNA: TGTGCCAGCAGCCAACATCATGGGTTGAACGAGCAGTACTTC; CDR3 protein: CASSQHHGLNEQYF; clone size: NA; J gene: TRBJ2-7; D gene: NA; V gene: TRBV7-9
CDR3 DNA: TGCAGCTTTCAAACTAGCACAGATACGCAGTATTTT; CDR3 protein: CSFQTSTDTQYF; clone size: NA; J gene: TRBJ2-3; D gene: NA; V gene: TRBV29-1
CDR3 DNA: TGTGCCAGCAGTTTATTGGGAAGTAACGAGCAGTACTTC; CDR3 protein: CASSLLGSNEQYF; clone size: NA; J gene: TRBJ2-7; D gene: NA; V gene: TRBV27
CDR3 DNA: TGTGCCAGCAGCCCCCAGGGGGTGGGCGAGCAGTACTTC; CDR3 protein: CASSPQGVGEQYF; clone size: NA; J gene: TRBJ2-7; D gene: TRBD1; V gene: TRBV5-6
CDR3 DNA: TGTGCCAGCAGCTTGCAAGGGGTCAAAAACATTCAGTACTTC; CDR3 protein: CASSLQGVKNIQYF; clone size: NA; J gene: TRBJ2-4; D gene: NA; V gene: TRBV5-4
CDR3 DNA: TGTGCCAGCAGTACCGAACAGGGGAACTATGGCTACACCTTC; CDR3 protein: CASSTEQGNYGYTF; clone size: NA; J gene: TRBJ1-2; D gene: TRBD1; V gene: TRBV2